This TCR beta chain was profiled in a study of blood T cell repertoires in COVID-19. Here immunoSEQ multiplex PCR was the method, and the copy in TCRdb shows in-frame clones only, minus some. The sample lists around 32,000 clones, about 92% seen once, with approximately 0.88% in the top ten. This clone showed up just once. The CDR3 covers 12 residues. CDR1 is SNHLY, CDR2 FYNNEI, per germline. The V gene lost 6 bases and the J gene lost 3 bases, with 7 bases spanning the gap. The TCR originated in a male donor with active COVID-19. This chain uses TRBV2 with TRBJ2-3; no clear D. Sequencing was done on a sample of peripheral blood. The CDR3 region is CASSETTDTQYF. The CDR3 DNA reads as TGTGCCAGCAGCGAAACTACAGATACGCAGTATTTT.